This T cell receptor (beta chain) derives from a study of T cells in Graves' hyperthyroidism and ophthalmopathy. Study-level points and caveats: Appearing also in blood were most of the thyroid clonotypes expanded above 0.001. The model foresaw ophthalmopathy a median 6.5 months prior to onset.

At least ten counts were recorded for this clonotype. Its antigen is unknown. Exclusion criteria comprised uncontrolled infection, other autoimmune disease, pregnancy or lactation. The germline V and J ends were trimmed by 1 base and 6 bases, with 7 bases remaining between them. CDR1 is SGHAT and CDR2 is FQDESV in the germline V gene (reference sequence). The CDR3 has 13 residues. Researchers amplified the TCR beta CDR3 regions from RNA transcripts. An initial round of RT-PCR targeting the TCR CDR3 relied on the HTBI primer set. MiXCR was run by TCRdb on the multiplex PCR reads, yielding one entry per CDR3 protein. The sample yields 650,000 to 700,000 distinct CDR3 sequences, roughly 17% seen once.

The chain combines TRBV11-1 with TRBJ2-1, with no clear D. The TCR originated in a man in his forties or fifties with Graves' hyperthyroidism. Sequencing input: blood. The DNA of the CDR3 is TGTGCCAGCAGCTTAGACCGTATCAATGAGCAGTTCTTC. Amino acid sequence: CASSLDRINEQFF.